These 21 T cell receptor beta chains were all obtained from the same sample, sequenced in a study of a mutant IDH1 vaccine in newly diagnosed glioma. Time point meaning: week 47, end of study. Alongside topical imiquimod, each dose of vaccine comprised 300 ug of mutant IDH1 20-mer peptide. These TCRs are of unknown antigen specificity. The repertoire was sequenced with immunoSEQ multiplex PCR; TCRdb's copy has only in-frame clones and lacks some. There are tens of thousands of clones in the sample; over 80% occur only once, and 3.8% lies in the top ten. The source was PBMCs, collected from a glioma patient whose treatment included an IDH1 peptide vaccine. Receptor source: a man aged 40-50 years with glioma. Some clones in this sample may be carry-over from other donors' samples.

The chain combines TRBV9 with TRBJ2-1; the match to TRBD1 covers 8 bases. The trim removed 4 bases at V and 2 bases at J, leaving 8 bases unmatched. The V gene's germline CDR1 is SGDLS and CDR2 YYNGEE. The CDR3 covers 16 residues. The CDR3 DNA sequence: TGTGCCAGCAGCCTAAGGACAGGGACGGCCTACAATGAGCAGTTCTTC. Protein sequence: CASSLRTGTAYNEQFF.

The chain combines TRBV5-1 with TRBJ2-3; 10 bases align to TRBD2. The CDR3 sequence is 18 residues long. Trimming at V came to 3 bases and at J to 2 bases, leaving 12 bases not matched to a gene. The germline V gene has CDR1 SGHRS and CDR2 YFSETQ. The CDR3 sequence: CASSSTSGGASYTDTQYF. CDR3 sequence (DNA): TGCGCCAGCAGCTCGACGAGCGGGGGGGCCTCCTACACAGATACGCAGTATTTT.

This clone was seen only once. The chain joins TRBV11-2 to TRBJ1-1; 7 bases map to TRBD1. V shed 5 bases and J 0 bases; nucleotides not matched to a gene: 6. Germline V lookup: CDR1 SGHAT, CDR2 FQNNGV. This CDR3 region has 15 residues. The CDR3 loop reads CASSPAGQLNTEAFF. CDR3 in DNA: TGTGCCAGCAGCCCTGCGGGACAGCTGAACACTGAAGCTTTCTTT.

The V and J genes are TRBV5-1 and TRBJ2-7; D is unresolved. Germline CDR1 SGHRS, CDR2 YFSETQ. The CDR3 extends over 13 amino acids. Trimming removed 4 bases at V and 4 bases at J, with 12 bases between. CDR3 sequence (DNA): TGCGCCAGCAGCCTGTGGGGTGGGTACGAGCAGTACTTC. Encoded protein: CASSLWGGYEQYF.

The rearrangement uses TRBV7-3 and TRBJ2-5; 10 bases map to TRBD2. Germline CDR1 and CDR2: SGHTA and FQGTGA. The J segment lost 7 bases and the V segment lost 4 bases, leaving 9 bases of the junction unmatched. This CDR3 contains 15 residues. The DNA for the CDR3 is TGTGCCAGCAGCTATAGCGGGGGGATTGGAGCGACCCAGTACTTC. This translates into CASSYSGGIGATQYF.

This clone has only a few counts. V gene TRBV6-4 combines with J gene TRBJ1-2, with TRBD1 matching 8 bases. Germline CDR1 is MRHNA and CDR2 is SNTAGT. The CDR3 has 16 amino acids. V lost 5 bases, J lost 7 bases, and 15 bases stayed unmatched. CDR3: CASSPSFVGQGSGYTF. The CDR3 DNA is TGTGCCAGCAGTCCATCTTTCGTTGGACAGGGTTCTGGCTACACCTTC.

The genes are TRBV5-5 and TRBJ1-5; no clear D gene. Between the trimmed V and J ends, which lost 2 bases and 0 bases, there was a span of 15 bases. From germline, CDR1 is SGHKS and CDR2 YYEKEE (reference sequence). This CDR3 spans 17 amino acids. The DNA of the CDR3 is TGTGCCAGCAGCTTAAGGACGGGGAGCTATAGCAATCAGCCCCAGCATTTT. Translated: CASSLRTGSYSNQPQHF.

The gene calls are TRBV5-1 and TRBJ2-7, with 8 bases that match TRBD1. The CDR3 is 13 residues long. Germline CDR1 SGHRS, CDR2 YFSETQ. The ends lost 5 bases at V and 3 bases at J; junction bases unmatched: 4. The CDR3 DNA is TGCGCCAGCAGAAGGGACAGGTACTACGAGCAGTACTTC. It encodes CASRRDRYYEQYF.

The chain uses TRBV9 and TRBJ2-2; no firm D call. The germline V gene encodes CDR1 SGDLS and CDR2 YYNGEE. The CDR3 is made up of 12 amino acids. Deletions cut 6 bases from V and 1 base from J, with 4 bases between. The CDR3 sequence: CASMKNTGELFF. The CDR3 nucleotides read TGTGCCAGCATGAAGAACACCGGGGAGCTGTTTTTT.

This rearrangement joins TRBV28 to TRBJ1-3; D is unclear. Germline V CDR1 and CDR2: MDHEN, SYDVKM. CDR3 length equals 14 residues. The ends were cut back, 5 bases at V and 0 bases at J, with 8 bases in the middle. Here the CDR3 DNA reads TGTGCCAGCAGTAGGCTACTCTCTGGAAACACCATATATTTT. Translating it yields CASSRLLSGNTIYF.

The chain employs TRBV30 and TRBJ1-1; 9 bases match TRBD1. CDR3 length: 13 residues. The trim removed 1 base at V and 5 bases at J, leaving 2 bases unmatched. Germline V gene data show CDR1 as GTSNPN and CDR2 as SVGIG (reference sequence). CDR3 sequence (DNA): TGTGCCTGGAGTGGAGACAGGGGGACTGAAGCTTTCTTT. Translation gives CAWSGDRGTEAFF.

In its sample, this clone was seen a few times. V usage is TRBV6-1 and J usage is TRBJ2-3; the match to TRBD1 covers 10 bases. The CDR3 covers 14 residues. Germline CDR1 reads MNHNS; CDR2 reads SASEGT. J lost 4 bases, V lost 3 bases, and 1 base had no gene match. Written as DNA, the CDR3 is TGTGCCAGCAGTGAGGGACAGGGGCCAGATACGCAGTATTTT. Translation gives CASSEGQGPDTQYF.

The genes are TRBV30 and TRBJ1-4; D might be TRBD1 (5 bases). The CDR3 has 13 amino acids. V lost 2 bases, J lost 8 bases, and 12 bases lay in between. Germline V gene data show CDR1 as GTSNPN and CDR2 as SVGIG (reference sequence). Here the CDR3 DNA reads TGTGCCTGGAGTAGAGGGACGGGCGAAAAACTGTTTTTT. Its protein is CAWSRGTGEKLFF. The full variable domain, with the rest looked up from reference TRBV30 and TRBJ1-4, is SQTIHQWPATLVQPVGSPLSLECTVEGTSNPNLYWYRQAAGRGLQLLFYSVGIGQISSEVPQNLSASRPQDRQFILSSKKLLLSDSGFYLCAWSRGTGEKLFFGSGTQLSVL.

The chain has TRBV6-6 and TRBJ2-1; D unclear. V lost 8 bases and J 9 bases, leaving 11 bases between the germline ends. The CDR3 is 11 amino acids. Germline V CDR1 and CDR2: MNHNY, SVGAGI (reference sequence). The CDR3 nucleotides read TGTGCCAGCGAGCTGGTTGGTGAGCAGTTCTTC. Translating gives CASELVGEQFF.

This clone appeared a single time. The CDR3 here is CASGRSNYGYTF. CDR3 nucleotide sequence: TGTGCCAGCGGCAGATCTAACTATGGCTACACCTTC. The chain carries TRBV28 and TRBJ1-2; D remains unclear. Trimming shortened V by 8 bases and J by 0 bases, and 7 bases separated the two germline ends. CDR1 is MDHEN and CDR2 is SYDVKM in the germline V gene. CDR3 size: 12 residues.

The chain is built from TRBV29-1 and TRBJ1-5, with a possible D match to TRBD1 (6 bases). The CDR3 spans 13 residues. Trimming shortened V by 4 bases and J by 3 bases, and 10 bases separated the two germline ends. The germline CDR1 and CDR2 sequences are SQVTM and ANQGSEA. The CDR3: CSVGGGLNQPQHF. DNA for the CDR3: TGCAGCGTTGGTGGGGGGCTCAATCAGCCCCAGCATTTT.

The chain joins TRBV7-8 to TRBJ2-2; a possible D gene is TRBD2 (6 bases). Deletions cut 5 bases from V and 4 bases from J, with 11 bases between. Germline loops: CDR1 SGHVS, CDR2 FQNEAQ. This CDR3 is 14 amino acids long. CDR3 in amino acids: CASSPRRGTGELFF. CDR3 sequence (DNA): TGTGCCAGCAGCCCCCGGCGGGGCACCGGGGAGCTGTTTTTT.

This chain joins TRBV18 and TRBJ2-2, with a weak D call TRBD2 (6 bases). Trimming took off 0 bases at V and 2 bases at J, with 13 bases between the two ends. This CDR3 is 17 amino acids long. CDR1 and CDR2 (germline): KGHSH, LQKENI. CDR3 sequence: CASSPPSGTFNTGELFF. The CDR3 DNA reads as TGTGCCAGCTCACCACCGTCCGGGACTTTTAACACCGGGGAGCTGTTTTTT.

This chain joins TRBV4-1 and TRBJ2-1; the D gene could be TRBD1 or TRBD2 (5 bases each). Germline-derived CDR1 and CDR2 are MGHRA and YSYEKL. Trimming removed 1 base from V and 4 bases from J, with 23 bases in between. CDR3 length: 19 residues. In DNA form, the CDR3 reads TGCGCCAGCAGCCAAGGCCACGGCACTGTCGGGACCACTTACAATGAGCAGTTCTTC. As protein: CASSQGHGTVGTTYNEQFF.

The V call is TRBV5-4, the J call TRBJ2-3; D call uncertain. The germline V and J ends were trimmed by 4 bases and 2 bases, with 8 bases remaining between them. The CDR3 spans 13 residues. The germline CDR1 and CDR2 sequences are SGHNT and YYREEE (reference sequence). The CDR3 region has the DNA TGTGCCAGCAGCCCAACCAACACAGATACGCAGTATTTT. Translation: CASSPTNTDTQYF.

CDR3 amino acids: CASSYSPRGDQPQHF. For the CDR3, the DNA is TGTGCCAGCAGTTACTCGCCCCGGGGGGATCAGCCCCAGCATTTT. The chain has TRBV6-5 and TRBJ1-5; D is perhaps TRBD1 (5 bases). V lost 0 bases and J 5 bases, leaving 11 bases between the germline ends. The CDR3 consists of 15 residues. Germline-derived CDR1 and CDR2 are MNHEY and SVGAGI.